The present T cell receptor beta chain was sequenced within a study of early T cells in non-severe SARS-CoV-2 infection. The wider study: The authors sequenced bulk RNA from unsorted whole blood, leaving chains unpaired.

CDR1 and CDR2 (germline): SGHNT, YENEEA. There are 13 residues in the CDR3. Individual cDNA molecules were tagged with unique molecular identifiers. Via MiXCR, TCRdb re-called the 5' RACE reads, giving one row per CDR3 protein. The repertoire includes 65,000 to 90,000 distinct CDR3 sequences, approximately 12% of them detected once, and more than 4.5% sits in the top ten. On this clonotype itself: What it binds is unknown. At one end, the junction sequence differs from germline, possibly due to a read error.

Study-wide results and caveats: Lookups in VDJdb leaned toward anti-spike CD8 responses and missed private and CD4 specificities.

Sequenced sample: whole blood. The sequence derives from an adult who was a healthcare worker with PCR-confirmed SARS-CoV-2 infection or an uninfected control (not recorded which). The chain couples TRBV11-3 to TRBJ1-1; D is ambiguous. CDR3 nucleotides: TGTGCCAGCAGCTTAGGGGGTCGGACTGAAGTTTTCTTT. Amino acids: CASSLGGRTEVFF.